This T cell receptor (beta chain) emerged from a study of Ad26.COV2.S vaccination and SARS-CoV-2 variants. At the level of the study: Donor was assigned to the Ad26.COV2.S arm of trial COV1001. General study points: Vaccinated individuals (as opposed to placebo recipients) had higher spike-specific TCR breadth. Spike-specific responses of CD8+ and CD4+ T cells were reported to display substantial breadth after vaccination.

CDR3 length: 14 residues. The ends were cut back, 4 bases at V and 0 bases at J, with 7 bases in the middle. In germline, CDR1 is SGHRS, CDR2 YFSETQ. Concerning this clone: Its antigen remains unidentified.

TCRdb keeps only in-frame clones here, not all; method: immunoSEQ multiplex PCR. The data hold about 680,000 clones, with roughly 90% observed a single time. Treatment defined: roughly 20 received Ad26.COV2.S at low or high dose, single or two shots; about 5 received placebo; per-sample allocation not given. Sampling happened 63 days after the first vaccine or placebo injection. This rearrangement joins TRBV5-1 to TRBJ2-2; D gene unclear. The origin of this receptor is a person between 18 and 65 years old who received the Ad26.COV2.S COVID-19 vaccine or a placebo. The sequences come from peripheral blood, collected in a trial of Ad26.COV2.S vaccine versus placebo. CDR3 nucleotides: TGCGCCAGCAGCCAGACTTCGAACACCGGGGAGCTGTTTTTT. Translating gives CASSQTSNTGELFF.